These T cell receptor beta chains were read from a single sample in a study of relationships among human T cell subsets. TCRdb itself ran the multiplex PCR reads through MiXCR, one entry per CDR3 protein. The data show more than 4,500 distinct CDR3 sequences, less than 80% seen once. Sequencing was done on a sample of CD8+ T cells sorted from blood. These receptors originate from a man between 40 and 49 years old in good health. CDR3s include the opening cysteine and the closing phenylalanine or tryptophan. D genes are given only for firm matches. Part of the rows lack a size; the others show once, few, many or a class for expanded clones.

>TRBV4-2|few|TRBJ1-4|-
TGTGCCAGCAGCCAAGATTCGCAGTCGAGGAATGAAAAACTGTTTTTT
CASSQDSQSRNEKLFF
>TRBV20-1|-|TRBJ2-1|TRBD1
TGCAGTGCCCACCGGACAGGGGACTACAATGAGCAGTTCTTC
CSAHRTGDYNEQFF
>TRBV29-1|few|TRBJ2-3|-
TGCAGCGTTGTTGAGAGAATTACAGATACGCAGTATTTT
CSVVERITDTQYF
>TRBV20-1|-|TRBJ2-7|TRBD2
TGCAGTGCTAGGCCCCGGGGGGTCCCCTCCTACGAGCAGTACTTC
CSARPRGVPSYEQYF
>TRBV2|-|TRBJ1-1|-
TGTGCCAGCAGTGTGGTGGGGATAGGCACTGAAGCTTTCTTT
CASSVVGIGTEAFF
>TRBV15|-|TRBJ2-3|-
TGTGCCACCAGCAGCCGGCCAACCGACACAGATACGCAGTATTTT
CATSSRPTDTDTQYF
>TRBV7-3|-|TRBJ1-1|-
-
CASREGAGNEQFFGPGTEAFF
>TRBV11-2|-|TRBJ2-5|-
TGTGCCAGCAGCCTGGGGCAGATCCAAGAGACCCAGTACTTC
CASSLGQIQETQYF
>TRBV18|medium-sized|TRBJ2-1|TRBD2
TGTGCCAGCTCACCACCGAGGGAAGAAGGACTAGCCCCAGATCTCGGTAATGAGCAGTTCTTC
CASSPPREEGLAPDLGNEQFF
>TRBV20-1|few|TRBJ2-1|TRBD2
TGCAGTGCTAGAGACCAACATCGGACTAGCGGCCCCTACAATGAGCAGTTCTTC
CSARDQHRTSGPYNEQFF
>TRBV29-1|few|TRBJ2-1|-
TGCAGCGTTCCCTTGACGAACAATGAGCAGTTCTTC
CSVPLTNNEQFF
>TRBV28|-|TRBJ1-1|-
TGTGCCAGCAGTTTTGAGAGGGAGAACACTGAAGCTTTCTTT
CASSFERENTEAFF
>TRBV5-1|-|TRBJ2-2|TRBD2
TGCGCCAGCAGACCGGACAGCCATGCTAGCGGGAGGGCCTCTGGGGAGCTGTTTTTT
CASRPDSHASGRASGELFF
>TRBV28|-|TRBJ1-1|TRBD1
TGTGCCAGCAGTTTGAAAGGGGGCGTGAACACTGAAGCTTTCTTT
CASSLKGGVNTEAFF
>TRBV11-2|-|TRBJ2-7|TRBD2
TGTGCCAGCAGCTTAGATGGTAGCGGGAGCTACGAGCAGTACTTC
CASSLDGSGSYEQYF
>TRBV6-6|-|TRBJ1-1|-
TGTGCCAGCAGTTACGGAGACGGAAACACTGAAGCTTTCTTT
CASSYGDGNTEAFF
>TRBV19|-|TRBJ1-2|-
TGTGCCAGTAGAGGAGGTGACGGTGAGGGAGGAAGCTACACCTTC
CASRGGDGEGGSYTF
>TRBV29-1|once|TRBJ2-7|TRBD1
TGCAGCGTTGAAGTTGGACAGGGGATCTCTTACGAGCAGTACTTC
CSVEVGQGISYEQYF
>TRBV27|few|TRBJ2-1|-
TGTGCCAGCAGTTTATCCCTCCGGGCTGAGCAGTTCTTC
CASSLSLRAEQFF
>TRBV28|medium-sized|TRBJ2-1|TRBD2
TGTGCCAGCAGTTCCGAATGGACTAGCGGGGGCCAGAATGAGCAGTTCTTC
CASSSEWTSGGQNEQFF
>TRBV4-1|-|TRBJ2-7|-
TGCGCCAGCAGCCAAGACGGGGGCCCCTCCTACGAGCAGTACTTC
CASSQDGGPSYEQYF
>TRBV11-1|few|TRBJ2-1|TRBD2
TGTGCCAGCAGTACGGGACTAGTCAATGAGCAGTTCTTC
CASSTGLVNEQFF
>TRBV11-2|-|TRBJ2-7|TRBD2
TGTGCCAGCAGTCCCTCGGCGGGAGACTACGAGCAGTACTTC
CASSPSAGDYEQYF
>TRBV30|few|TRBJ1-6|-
TGTGCCTGGAGCCACGGGGAGCCTAGTTCACCCCTCCACTTT
CAWSHGEPSSPLHF
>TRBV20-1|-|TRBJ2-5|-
TGCAGTGCCAACCCCACTAGCCAAGAGACCCAGTACTTC
CSANPTSQETQYF
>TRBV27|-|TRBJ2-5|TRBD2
TGTGCCAGCAGTTTATCCTCCGCGGGGGGTGAGGAGACCCAGTACTTC
CASSLSSAGGEETQYF
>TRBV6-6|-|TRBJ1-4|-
-
CASLGLTGGMKNCFF
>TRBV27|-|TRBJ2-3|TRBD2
TGTGCCAGCAGTTTAGTTTATAGCGGGGTGAGCACAGATACGCAGTATTTT
CASSLVYSGVSTDTQYF
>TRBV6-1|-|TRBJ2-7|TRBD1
TGTGCCAGCAGCTACCGGGACAGGGGCATCTACGAGCAGTACTTC
CASSYRDRGIYEQYF
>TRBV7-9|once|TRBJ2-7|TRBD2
TGTGCCAGCAGCCCTACCGCGGGGGTAAACGAGCAGTACTTC
CASSPTAGVNEQYF
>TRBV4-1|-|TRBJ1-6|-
TGCGCCAGCAGCTCCCCCAACGGGGTTGATAATTCACCCCTCCACTTT
CASSSPNGVDNSPLHF
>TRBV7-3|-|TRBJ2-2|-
TGTGCCAGCAGCCATGGGGCTGCCGGGGAGCTGTTTTTT
CASSHGAAGELFF
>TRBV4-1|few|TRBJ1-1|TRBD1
TGCGCCAGCAGCCACCAAGGGGGCCAGGAAGCTTTCTTT
CASSHQGGQEAFF
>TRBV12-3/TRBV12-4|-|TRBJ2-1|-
TGTGCCAGCAGTTTAGGGGGGGCGGTCGTGAATGAGCAGTTCTTC
CASSLGGAVVNEQFF
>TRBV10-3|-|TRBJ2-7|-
TGTGCCATCAGTGAGTCTGCAGCCACCTACGAGCAGTACTTC
CAISESAATYEQYF
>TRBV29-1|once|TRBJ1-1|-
TGCAGCGTTGACGCAGGAACGAACACTGAAGCTTTCTTT
CSVDAGTNTEAFF
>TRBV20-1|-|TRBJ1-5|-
TGCAGTGCTAACAAACGAAATAGCAATCAGCCCCAGCATTTT
CSANKRNSNQPQHF
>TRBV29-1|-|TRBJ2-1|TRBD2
TGCAGCGTTCCCACTAGCGGCTCCTACAATGAGCAGTTCTTC
CSVPTSGSYNEQFF
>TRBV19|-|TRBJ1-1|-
TGTGCCAGTAGTATGAGGGCCCGGAACACTGAAGCTTTCTTT
CASSMRARNTEAFF
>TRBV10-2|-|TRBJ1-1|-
TGCGCCAGCAGTGAGTCGATAACAGGATACATGAACACTGAAGCTTTCTTT
CASSESITGYMNTEAFF
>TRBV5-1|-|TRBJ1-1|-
TGCGTCAGCAGCCCGGGGAGTTATTCCCTGAACACTGAAGCTTTCTTT
CVSSPGSYSLNTEAFF
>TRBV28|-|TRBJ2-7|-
TGTGCCAGCAGTTTCAGGGGAACCTACGAGCAGTACTTC
CASSFRGTYEQYF
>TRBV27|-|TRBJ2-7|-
TGTGCCAGCAGTTTCCGCGGACGGACCTACGAGCAGTACTTC
CASSFRGRTYEQYF
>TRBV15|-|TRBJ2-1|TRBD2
TGTGCCACCAGCGGGGGACTAGCGGGAGAAAATGAGCAGTTCTTC
CATSGGLAGENEQFF
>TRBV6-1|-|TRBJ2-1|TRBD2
TGTGCCAGCACCGCCGTGACTAGCGGGAGCAATCCTTTAAATGAGCAGTTCTTC
CASTAVTSGSNPLNEQFF